At least ten counts were recorded for the clone carrying this T cell receptor beta chain. Its antigen is not identified. This record comes from a study of T cells in Graves' hyperthyroidism and ophthalmopathy. The CDR3 totals 11 residues. V was pared by 6 bases and J by 9 bases, with 6 bases between. Germline CDR1 MDHEN, CDR2 SYDVKM. RNA transcripts provided the source from which TCR beta CDR3 regions were amplified. An initial round of RT-PCR targeting the TCR CDR3 relied on the HTBI primer set. TCRdb used MiXCR to reprocess the multiplex PCR reads, holding one entry per CDR3 protein. Of approximately 520,000 distinct CDR3 sequences in the sample, roughly a quarter were seen once. Whole-study results and caveats: Most thyroid clonotypes with frequency above 0.001 were detected in blood.

For the diagnoses, clinical symptoms, serum thyroxine and TRAb, thyroid ultrasound and orbital computed tomography were used. Sequencing was performed on blood. The rearrangement links TRBV28 to TRBJ1-6; D unresolved. This TCR was recovered from a woman aged 25 to 39 with Graves' ophthalmopathy. The CDR3 sequence: CASSSASPLHF. The CDR3 bases are TGTGCCAGCAGCTCCGCTTCACCCCTCCACTTT.